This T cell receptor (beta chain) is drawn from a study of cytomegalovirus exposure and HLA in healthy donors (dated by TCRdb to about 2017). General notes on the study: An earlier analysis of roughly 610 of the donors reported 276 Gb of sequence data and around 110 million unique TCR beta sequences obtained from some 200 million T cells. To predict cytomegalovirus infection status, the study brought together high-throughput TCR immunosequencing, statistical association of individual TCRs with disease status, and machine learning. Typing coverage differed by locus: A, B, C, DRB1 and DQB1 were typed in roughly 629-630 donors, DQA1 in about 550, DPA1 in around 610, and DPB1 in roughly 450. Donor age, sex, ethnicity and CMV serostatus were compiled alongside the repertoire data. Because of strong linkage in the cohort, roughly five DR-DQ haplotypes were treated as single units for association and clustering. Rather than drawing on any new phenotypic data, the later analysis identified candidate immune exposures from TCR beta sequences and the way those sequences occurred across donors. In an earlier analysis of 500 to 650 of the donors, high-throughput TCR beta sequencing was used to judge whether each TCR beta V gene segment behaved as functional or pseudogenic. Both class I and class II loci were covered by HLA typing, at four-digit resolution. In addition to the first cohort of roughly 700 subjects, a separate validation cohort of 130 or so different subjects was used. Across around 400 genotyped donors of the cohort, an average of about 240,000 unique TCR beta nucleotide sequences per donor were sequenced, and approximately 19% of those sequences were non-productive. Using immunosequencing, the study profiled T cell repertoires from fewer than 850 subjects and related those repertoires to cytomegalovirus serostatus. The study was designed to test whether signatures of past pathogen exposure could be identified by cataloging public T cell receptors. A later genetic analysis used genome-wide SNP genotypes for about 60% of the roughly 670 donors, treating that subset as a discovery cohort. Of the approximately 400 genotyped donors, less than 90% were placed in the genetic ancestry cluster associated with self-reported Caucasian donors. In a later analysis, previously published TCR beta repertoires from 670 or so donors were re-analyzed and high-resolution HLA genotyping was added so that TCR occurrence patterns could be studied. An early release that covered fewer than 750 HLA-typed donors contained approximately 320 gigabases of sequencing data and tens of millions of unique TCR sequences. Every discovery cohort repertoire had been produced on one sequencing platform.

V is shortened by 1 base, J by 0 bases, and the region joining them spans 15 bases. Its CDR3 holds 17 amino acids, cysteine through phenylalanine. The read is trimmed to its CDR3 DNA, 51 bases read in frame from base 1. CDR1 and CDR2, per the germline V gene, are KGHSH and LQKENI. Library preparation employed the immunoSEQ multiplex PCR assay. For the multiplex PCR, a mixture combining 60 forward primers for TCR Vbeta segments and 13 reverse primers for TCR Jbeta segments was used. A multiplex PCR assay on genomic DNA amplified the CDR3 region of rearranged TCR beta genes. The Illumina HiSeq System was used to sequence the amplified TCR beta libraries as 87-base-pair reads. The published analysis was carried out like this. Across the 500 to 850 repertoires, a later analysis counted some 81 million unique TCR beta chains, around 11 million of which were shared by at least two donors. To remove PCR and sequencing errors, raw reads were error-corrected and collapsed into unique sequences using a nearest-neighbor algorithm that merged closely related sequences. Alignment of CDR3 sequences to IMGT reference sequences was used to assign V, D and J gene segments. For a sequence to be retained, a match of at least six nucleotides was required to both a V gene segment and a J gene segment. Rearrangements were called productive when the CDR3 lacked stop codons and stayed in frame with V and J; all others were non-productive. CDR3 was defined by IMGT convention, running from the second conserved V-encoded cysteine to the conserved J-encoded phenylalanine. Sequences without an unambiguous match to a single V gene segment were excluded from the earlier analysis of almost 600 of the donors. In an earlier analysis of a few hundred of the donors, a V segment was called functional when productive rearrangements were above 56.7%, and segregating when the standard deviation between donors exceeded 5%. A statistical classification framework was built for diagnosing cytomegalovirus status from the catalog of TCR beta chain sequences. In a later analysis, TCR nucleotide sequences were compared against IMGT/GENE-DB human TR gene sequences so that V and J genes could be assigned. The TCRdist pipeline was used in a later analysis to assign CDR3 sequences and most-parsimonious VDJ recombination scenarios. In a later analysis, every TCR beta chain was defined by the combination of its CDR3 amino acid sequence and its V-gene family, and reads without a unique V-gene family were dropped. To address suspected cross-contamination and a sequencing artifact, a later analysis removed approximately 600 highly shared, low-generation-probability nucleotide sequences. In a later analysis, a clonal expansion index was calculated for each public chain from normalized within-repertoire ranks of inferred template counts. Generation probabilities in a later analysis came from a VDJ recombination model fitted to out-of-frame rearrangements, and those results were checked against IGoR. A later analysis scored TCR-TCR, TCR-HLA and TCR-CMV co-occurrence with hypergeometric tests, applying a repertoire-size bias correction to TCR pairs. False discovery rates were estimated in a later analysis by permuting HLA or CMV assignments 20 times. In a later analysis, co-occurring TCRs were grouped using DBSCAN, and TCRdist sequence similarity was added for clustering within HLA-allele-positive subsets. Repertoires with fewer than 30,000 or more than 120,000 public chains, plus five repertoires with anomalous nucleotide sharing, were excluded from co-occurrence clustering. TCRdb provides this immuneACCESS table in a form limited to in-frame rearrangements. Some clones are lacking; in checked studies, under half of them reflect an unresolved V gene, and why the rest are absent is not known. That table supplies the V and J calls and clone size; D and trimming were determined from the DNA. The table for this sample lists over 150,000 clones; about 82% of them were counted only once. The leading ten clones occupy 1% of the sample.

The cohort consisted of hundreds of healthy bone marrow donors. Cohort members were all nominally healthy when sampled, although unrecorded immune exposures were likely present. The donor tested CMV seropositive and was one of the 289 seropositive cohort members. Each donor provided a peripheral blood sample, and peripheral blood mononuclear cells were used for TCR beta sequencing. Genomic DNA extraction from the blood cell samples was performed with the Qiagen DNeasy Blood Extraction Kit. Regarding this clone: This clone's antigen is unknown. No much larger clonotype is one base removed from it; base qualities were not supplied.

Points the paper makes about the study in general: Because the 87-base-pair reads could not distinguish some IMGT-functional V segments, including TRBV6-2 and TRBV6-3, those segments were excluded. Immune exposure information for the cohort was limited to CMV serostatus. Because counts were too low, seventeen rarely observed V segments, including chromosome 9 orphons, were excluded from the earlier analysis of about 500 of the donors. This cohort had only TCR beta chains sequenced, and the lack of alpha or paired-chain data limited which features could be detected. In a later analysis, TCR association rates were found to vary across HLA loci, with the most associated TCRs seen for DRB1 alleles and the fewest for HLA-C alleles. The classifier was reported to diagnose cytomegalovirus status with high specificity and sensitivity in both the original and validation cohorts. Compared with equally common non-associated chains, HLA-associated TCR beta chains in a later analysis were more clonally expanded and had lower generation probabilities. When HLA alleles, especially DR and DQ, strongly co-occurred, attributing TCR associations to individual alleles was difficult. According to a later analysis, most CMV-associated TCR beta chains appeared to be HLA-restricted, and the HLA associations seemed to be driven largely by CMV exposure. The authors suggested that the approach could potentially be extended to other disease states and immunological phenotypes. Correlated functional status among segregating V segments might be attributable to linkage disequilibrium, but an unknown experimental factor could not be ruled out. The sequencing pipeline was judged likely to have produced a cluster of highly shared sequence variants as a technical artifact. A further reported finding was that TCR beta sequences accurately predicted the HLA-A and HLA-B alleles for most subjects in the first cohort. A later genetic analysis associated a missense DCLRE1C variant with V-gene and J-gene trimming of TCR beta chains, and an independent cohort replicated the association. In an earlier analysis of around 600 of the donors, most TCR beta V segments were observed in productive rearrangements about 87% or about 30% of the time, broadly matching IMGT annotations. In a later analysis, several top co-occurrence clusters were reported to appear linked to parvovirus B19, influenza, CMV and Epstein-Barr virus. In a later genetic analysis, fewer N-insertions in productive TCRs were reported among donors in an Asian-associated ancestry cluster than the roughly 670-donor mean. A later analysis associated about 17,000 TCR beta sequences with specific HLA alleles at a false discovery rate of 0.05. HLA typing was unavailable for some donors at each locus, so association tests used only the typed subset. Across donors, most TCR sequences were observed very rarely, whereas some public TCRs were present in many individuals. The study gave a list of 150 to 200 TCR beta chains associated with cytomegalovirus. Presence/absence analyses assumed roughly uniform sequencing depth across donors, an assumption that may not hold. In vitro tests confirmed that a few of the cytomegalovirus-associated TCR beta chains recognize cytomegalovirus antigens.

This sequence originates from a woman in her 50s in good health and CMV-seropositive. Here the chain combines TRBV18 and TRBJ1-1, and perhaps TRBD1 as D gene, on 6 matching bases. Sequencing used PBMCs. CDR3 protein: CASSPQRTEFMNTEAFF. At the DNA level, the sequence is TGTGCCAGCTCACCACAGCGGACAGAGTTTATGAACACTGAAGCTTTCTTT.